This T cell receptor beta chain is from a study of T cell changes during pregnancy in multiple sclerosis. Measured with immunoSEQ multiplex PCR; TCRdb has only the in-frame clones, and not every one. The table has roughly 120,000 clones, approximately 90% seen once; the top ten hold approximately 1.4%. The CDR3 is 16 residues long. V shed 4 bases, J shed 3 bases, and the junction held 8 bases outside the gene matches. From germline, CDR1 is MDHEN and CDR2 SYDVKM. The source is a female donor with multiple sclerosis, enrolled in a pregnancy study. The V call is TRBV28, the J call TRBJ1-3; 8 bases align to TRBD1. Source: peripheral blood, taken in the third trimester of pregnancy. CDR3: CASSSIQGAGGNTIYF. The CDR3 DNA follows: TGTGCCAGCAGTTCTATTCAGGGGGCGGGTGGAAACACCATATATTTT.